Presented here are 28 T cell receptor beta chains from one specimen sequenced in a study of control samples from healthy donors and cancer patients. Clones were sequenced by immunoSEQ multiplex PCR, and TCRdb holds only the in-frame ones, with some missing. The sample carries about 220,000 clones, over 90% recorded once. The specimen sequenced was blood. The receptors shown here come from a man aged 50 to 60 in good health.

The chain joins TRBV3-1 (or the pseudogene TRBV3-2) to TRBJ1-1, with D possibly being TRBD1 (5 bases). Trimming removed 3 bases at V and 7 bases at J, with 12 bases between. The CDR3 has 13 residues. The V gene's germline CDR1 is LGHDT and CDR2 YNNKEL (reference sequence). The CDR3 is CASSQSGANEAFF. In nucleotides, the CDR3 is TGTGCCAGCAGCCAGTCCGGGGCGAATGAAGCTTTCTTT.

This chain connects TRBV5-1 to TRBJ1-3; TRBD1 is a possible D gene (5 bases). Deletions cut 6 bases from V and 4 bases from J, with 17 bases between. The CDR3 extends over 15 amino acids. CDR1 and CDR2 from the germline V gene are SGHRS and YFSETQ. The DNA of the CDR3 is TGCGCCAGCACCAGGGAGGGAGGAAAAGGAAACACCATATATTTT. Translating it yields CASTREGGKGNTIYF.

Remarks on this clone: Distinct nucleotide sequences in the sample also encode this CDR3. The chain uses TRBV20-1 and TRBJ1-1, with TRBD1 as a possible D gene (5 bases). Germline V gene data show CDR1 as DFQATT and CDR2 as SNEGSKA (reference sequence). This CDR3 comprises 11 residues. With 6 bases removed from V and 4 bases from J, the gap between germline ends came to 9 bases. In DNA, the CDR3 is TGCAGTGCCTCAGGGAGCACTGAAGCTTTCTTT. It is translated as CSASGSTEAFF.

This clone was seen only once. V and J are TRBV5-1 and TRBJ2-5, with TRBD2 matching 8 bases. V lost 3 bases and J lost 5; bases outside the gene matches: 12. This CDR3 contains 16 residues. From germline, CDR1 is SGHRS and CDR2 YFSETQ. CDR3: CASSSTSQRGRETQYF. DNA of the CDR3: TGCGCCAGCAGCTCGACGAGCCAGCGGGGGCGGGAGACCCAGTACTTC.

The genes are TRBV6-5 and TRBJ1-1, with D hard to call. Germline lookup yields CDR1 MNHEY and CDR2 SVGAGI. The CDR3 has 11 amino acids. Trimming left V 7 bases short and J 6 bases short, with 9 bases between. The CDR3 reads CASTRGAEAFF. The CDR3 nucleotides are TGTGCCAGCACCAGAGGAGCTGAAGCTTTCTTT.

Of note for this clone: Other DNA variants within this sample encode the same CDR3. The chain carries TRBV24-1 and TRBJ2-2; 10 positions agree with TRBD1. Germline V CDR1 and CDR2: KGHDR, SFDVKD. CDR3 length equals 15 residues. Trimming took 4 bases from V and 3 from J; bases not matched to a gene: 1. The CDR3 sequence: CATSEGTGDTGELFF. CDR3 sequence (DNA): TGTGCCACCAGTGAAGGGACAGGGGACACCGGGGAGCTGTTTTTT.

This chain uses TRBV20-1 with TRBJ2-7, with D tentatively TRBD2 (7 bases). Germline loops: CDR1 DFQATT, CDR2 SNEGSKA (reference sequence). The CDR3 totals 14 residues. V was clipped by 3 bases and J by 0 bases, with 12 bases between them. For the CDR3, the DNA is TGCAGTGCTAGTCGGGGGGCCAGCTCCTACGAGCAGTACTTC. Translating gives CSASRGASSYEQYF.

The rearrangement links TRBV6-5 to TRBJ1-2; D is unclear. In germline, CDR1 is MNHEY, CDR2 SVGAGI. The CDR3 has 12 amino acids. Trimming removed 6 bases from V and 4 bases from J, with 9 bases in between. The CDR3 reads CASSLDTYGYTF. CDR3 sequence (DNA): TGTGCCAGCAGCCTAGACACCTATGGCTACACCTTC.

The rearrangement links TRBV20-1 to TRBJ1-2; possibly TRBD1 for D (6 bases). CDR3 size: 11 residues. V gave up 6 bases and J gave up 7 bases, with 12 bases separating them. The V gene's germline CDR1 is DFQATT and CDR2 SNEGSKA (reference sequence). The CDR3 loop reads CSAGQGGGYTF. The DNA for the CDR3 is TGCAGTGCAGGACAAGGGGGTGGCTACACCTTC.

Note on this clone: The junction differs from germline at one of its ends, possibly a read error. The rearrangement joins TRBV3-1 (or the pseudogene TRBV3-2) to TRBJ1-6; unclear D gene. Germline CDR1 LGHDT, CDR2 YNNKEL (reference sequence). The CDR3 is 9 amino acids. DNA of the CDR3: TGCTCCTATAATTCACCCCTCCACTTT. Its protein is CSYNSPLHF.

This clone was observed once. CDR3 sequence: CASSLDGYNEQFF. CDR3 coding DNA: TGTGCCAGCAGCCTGGACGGCTACAATGAGCAGTTCTTC. J is TRBJ2-1 and V is TRBV14; no clear D. The CDR3 totals 13 residues. From germline, CDR1 is SGHDN and CDR2 FVKESK. Trimming took off 4 bases at V and 3 bases at J, with 7 bases between the two ends.

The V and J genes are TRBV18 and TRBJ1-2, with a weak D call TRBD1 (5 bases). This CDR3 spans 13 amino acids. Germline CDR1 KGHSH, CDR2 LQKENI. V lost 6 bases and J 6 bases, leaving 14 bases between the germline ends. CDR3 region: CASSRSGGDGYTF. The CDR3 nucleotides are TGTGCCAGCTCGCGGAGCGGGGGGGATGGCTACACCTTC.

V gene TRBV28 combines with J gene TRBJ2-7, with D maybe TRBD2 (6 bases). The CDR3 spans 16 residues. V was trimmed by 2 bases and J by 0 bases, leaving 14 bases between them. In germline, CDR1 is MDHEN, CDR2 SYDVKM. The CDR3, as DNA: TGTGCCAGCAGTTTAAGGCCGGCGGGGCCCTCCTACGAGCAGTACTTC. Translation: CASSLRPAGPSYEQYF.

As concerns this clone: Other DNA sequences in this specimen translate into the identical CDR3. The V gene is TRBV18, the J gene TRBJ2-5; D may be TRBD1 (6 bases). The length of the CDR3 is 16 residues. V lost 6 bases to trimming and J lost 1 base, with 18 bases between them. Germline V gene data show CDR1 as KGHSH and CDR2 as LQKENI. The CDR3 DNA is TGTGCCAGCTCTCCGAAACAGGGTCGGGGCCAAGAGACCCAGTACTTC. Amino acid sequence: CASSPKQGRGQETQYF.

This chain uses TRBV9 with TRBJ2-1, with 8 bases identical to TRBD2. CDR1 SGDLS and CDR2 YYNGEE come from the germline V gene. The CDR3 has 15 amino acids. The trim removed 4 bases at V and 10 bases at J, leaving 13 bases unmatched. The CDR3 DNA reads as TGTGCCAGCAGCTCCGAGGTCGGGGGGGCCAGGGAGCAGTTCTTC. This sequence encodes CASSSEVGGAREQFF.

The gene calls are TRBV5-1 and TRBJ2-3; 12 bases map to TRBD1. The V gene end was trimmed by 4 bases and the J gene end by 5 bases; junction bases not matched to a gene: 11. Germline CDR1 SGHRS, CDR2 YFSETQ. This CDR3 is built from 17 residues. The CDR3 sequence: CASSVSGTGGPEDTQYF. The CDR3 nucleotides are TGCGCCAGCAGCGTAAGCGGGACAGGGGGCCCGGAAGATACGCAGTATTTT.

The CDR3 loop reads CATQTSGGAVGSETQYF. The CDR3 nucleotides are TGTGCCACCCAGACTAGCGGGGGGGCCGTAGGCTCGGAGACCCAGTACTTC. This chain connects TRBV27 to TRBJ2-5, with 14 bases fitting TRBD2. Germline V gene lookup returns CDR1 MNHEY and CDR2 SMNVEV (reference sequence). The CDR3 runs 17 residues. V lost 10 bases, J lost 5 bases, and 15 bases stayed unmatched.

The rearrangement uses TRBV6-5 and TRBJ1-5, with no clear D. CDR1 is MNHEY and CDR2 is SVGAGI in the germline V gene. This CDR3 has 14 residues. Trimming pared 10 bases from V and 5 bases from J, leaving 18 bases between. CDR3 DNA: TGTGCCACAACGTGGAGGGTGGCGGATCAGCCCCAGCATTTT. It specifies CATTWRVADQPQHF.

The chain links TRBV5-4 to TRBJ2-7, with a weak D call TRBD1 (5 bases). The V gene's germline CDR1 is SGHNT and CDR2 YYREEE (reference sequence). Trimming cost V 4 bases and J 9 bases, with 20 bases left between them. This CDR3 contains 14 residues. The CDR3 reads CASSPGGHYDAQYF. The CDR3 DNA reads TGTGCCAGCAGCCCTGGCGGACACTACGATGCGCAGTACTTC.

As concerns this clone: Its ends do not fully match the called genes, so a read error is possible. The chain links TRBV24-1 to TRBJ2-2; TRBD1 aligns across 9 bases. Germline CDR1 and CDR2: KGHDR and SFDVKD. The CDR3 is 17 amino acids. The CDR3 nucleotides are TGTGCCACCAGTCGACCCCGCGACAGGGGGAACGCCGGGGAGCTGTTTTTT. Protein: CATSRPRDRGNAGELFF.

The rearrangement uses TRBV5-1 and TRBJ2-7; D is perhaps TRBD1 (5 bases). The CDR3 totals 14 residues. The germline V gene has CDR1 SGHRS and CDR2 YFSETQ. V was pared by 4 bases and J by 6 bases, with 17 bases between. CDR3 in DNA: TGCGCCAGCAGCCCGGACACTGATGGCCTCGAGCAGTACTTC. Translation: CASSPDTDGLEQYF.

CDR3 loop: CASSISDRFTQPQHF. The CDR3 nucleotides are TGTGCCAGTAGTATCTCCGACAGGTTCACCCAGCCCCAGCATTTT. The J gene is TRBJ1-5, the V gene TRBV19; possible D gene TRBD1, 6 bases. The CDR3 spans 15 residues. The germline V gene encodes CDR1 LNHDA and CDR2 SQIVND (reference sequence). The V gene lost 3 bases and the J gene lost 7 bases, with 16 bases spanning the gap.

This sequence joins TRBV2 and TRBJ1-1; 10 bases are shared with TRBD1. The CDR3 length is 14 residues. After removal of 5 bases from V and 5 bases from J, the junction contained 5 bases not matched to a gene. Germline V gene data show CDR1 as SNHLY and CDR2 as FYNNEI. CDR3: CASSTRDRGTEAFF. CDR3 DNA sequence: TGTGCCAGCAGTACCCGGGACAGGGGTACTGAAGCTTTCTTT.

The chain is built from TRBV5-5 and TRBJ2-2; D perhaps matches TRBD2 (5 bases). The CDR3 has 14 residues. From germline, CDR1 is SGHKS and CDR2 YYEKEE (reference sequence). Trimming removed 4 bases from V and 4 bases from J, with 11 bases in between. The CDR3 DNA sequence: TGTGCCAGCAGCGCGGGCCTATCCACCGGGGAGCTGTTTTTT. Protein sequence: CASSAGLSTGELFF. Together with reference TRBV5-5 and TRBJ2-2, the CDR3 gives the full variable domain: DAGVTQSPTHLIKTRGQQVTLRCSPISGHKSVSWYQQVLGQGPQFIFQYYEKEERGRGNFPDRFSARQFPNYSSELNVNALLLGDSALYLCASSAGLSTGELFFGEGSRLTVL.

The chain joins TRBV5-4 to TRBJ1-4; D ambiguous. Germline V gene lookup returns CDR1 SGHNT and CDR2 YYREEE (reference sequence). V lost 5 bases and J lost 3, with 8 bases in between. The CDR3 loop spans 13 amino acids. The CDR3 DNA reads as TGTGCCAGCAGTTTCTGGGCTAATGAAAAACTGTTTTTT. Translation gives CASSFWANEKLFF. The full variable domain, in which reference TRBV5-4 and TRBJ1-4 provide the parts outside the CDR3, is ETGVTQSPTHLIKTRGQQVTLRCSSQSGHNTVSWYQQALGQGPQFIFQYYREEENGRGNFPPRFSGLQFPNYSSELNVNALELDDSALYLCASSFWANEKLFFGSGTQLSVL.

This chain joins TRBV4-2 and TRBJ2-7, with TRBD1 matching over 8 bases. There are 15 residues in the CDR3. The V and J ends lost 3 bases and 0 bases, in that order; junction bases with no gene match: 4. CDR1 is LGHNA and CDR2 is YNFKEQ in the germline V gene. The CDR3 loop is CASSQAGTGSYEQYV. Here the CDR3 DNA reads TGTGCCAGCAGCCAGGCCGGGACAGGCTCCTACGAGCAGTACGTC.

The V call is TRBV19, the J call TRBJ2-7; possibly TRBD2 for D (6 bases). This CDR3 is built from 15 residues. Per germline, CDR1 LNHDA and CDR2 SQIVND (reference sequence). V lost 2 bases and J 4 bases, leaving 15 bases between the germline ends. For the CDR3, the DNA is TGTGCCAGTAGTATATGGGGCAGGGCGGGATACGAGCAGTACTTC. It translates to CASSIWGRAGYEQYF.

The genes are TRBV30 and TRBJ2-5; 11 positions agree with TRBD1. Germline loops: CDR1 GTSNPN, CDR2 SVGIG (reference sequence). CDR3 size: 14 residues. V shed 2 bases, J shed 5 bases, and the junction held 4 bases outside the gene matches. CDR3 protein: CAWSQGTGGETQYF. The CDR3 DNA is TGTGCCTGGAGTCAGGGGACAGGGGGGGAGACCCAGTACTTC.